These 26 T cell receptor beta chains were all obtained from the same sample, sequenced in a study of regulatory T cells in long-lasting Graves disease. Building of the TCR beta libraries involved iRepertoire HTBI primers and Arm-PCR of CDR3 regions. TCRdb called the multiplex PCR reads again in MiXCR, with one record for every CDR3 protein. The table records approximately 400,000 distinct CDR3 sequences, 10% to 15% of them present only once. Regarding time point: newly diagnosed GD, antithyroid drugs for less than 3 months. The TCR library was prepared using RNA isolated from PBMCs. The same sample was also studied in work on T cells in Graves' hyperthyroidism and ophthalmopathy.

Sequenced here: peripheral blood mononuclear cells (PBMCs), sampled at new diagnosis, from a patient treated with antithyroid drugs. These receptor sequences come from a woman aged 18-35 years with Graves disease.

V and J are TRBV4-3 and TRBJ2-6; no clear D gene. Germline V gives CDR1 LGHNA, CDR2 YSLEER. The ends were cut back, 0 bases at V and 0 bases at J, with 6 bases in the middle. The CDR3 sequence is 16 residues long. Written as DNA, the CDR3 is TGCGCCAGCAGCCAAGACAGTCGCTCTGGGGCCAACGTCCTGACTTTC. Translating gives CASSQDSRSGANVLTF.

On this clonotype itself: This could be a read error, since a much larger clone is one nucleotide away. CDR3 in DNA: TGCGCCAGCGGCCTCTGGGATGGCGCCGGGGAGCTGTTTTTT. Residues: CASGLWDGAGELFF. The chain employs TRBV5-1 and TRBJ2-2; D remains unclear. The CDR3 is 14 amino acids. V gave up 7 bases and J gave up 6 bases, with 16 bases separating them. Germline V gene lookup returns CDR1 SGHRS and CDR2 YFSETQ. The whole variable domain, filled in from reference TRBV5-1 and TRBJ2-2, reads KAGVTQTPRYLIKTRGQQVTLSCSPISGHRSVSWYQQTPGQGLQFLFEYFSETQRNKGNFPGRFSGRQFSNSRSEMNVSTLELGDSALYLCASGLWDGAGELFFGEGSRLTVL.

The chain joins TRBV6-2 or TRBV6-3 to TRBJ2-7; TRBD2 matches 7 bases. V lost 2 bases to trimming and J lost 2 bases; unmatched junction nucleotides: 6. The germline gives CDR1 MNHEY, CDR2 SVGEGT. The CDR3 contains 15 residues. The CDR3 DNA reads as TGTGCCAGCAGTTACGGGATAGCGGGCGCCTACGAGCAGTACTTC. The encoded protein is CASSYGIAGAYEQYF.

This clonotype was seen ten or more times. This chain links TRBV27 with TRBJ1-2, with a tentative D call TRBD1 (6 bases). Germline CDR1 reads MNHEY; CDR2 reads SMNVEV (reference sequence). The CDR3 has 13 residues. Trimming took 4 bases from V and 8 from J, leaving 14 bases between them. This CDR3 is CASSSLGGQGYTF. For the CDR3, the DNA is TGTGCCAGCAGTTCTTTAGGGGGGCAAGGCTACACCTTC.

The chain links TRBV6-2 or TRBV6-3 to TRBJ2-5, with D possibly being TRBD1 or TRBD2 (5 bases each). The V gene's germline CDR1 is MNHEY and CDR2 SVGEGT. The V end lost 9 bases, the J end lost 5 bases, and 13 bases lay between the germline ends. The CDR3 is 12 residues long. The CDR3 is CASRDDVETQYF. The DNA of the CDR3 is TGTGCCAGTCGGGACGATGTGGAGACCCAGTACTTC.

The chain joins TRBV4-3 to TRBJ1-2; D is possibly TRBD1 (6 bases). Trimming left V 3 bases short and J 5 bases short, with 13 bases between. The CDR3 loop spans 14 amino acids. Germline loops: CDR1 LGHNA, CDR2 YSLEER. Here the CDR3 DNA reads TGCGCCAGCAGCCAGATACAGGGTTATTATGGCTACACCTTC. Amino acids: CASSQIQGYYGYTF.

Note on this clonotype: This may arise from a read error, as a much more abundant clone is one base away. The CDR3 DNA follows: TGTGCCATCAATGAGTCGAGTGGCACCTACGAGCAGTTCTTC. Translation gives CAINESSGTYEQFF. The rearrangement links TRBV10-3 to TRBJ2-1, with unresolved D. Germline CDR1 reads ENHRY; CDR2 reads SYGVKD. The CDR3 length is 14 residues.

The sample holds many counts of this clonotype. This rearrangement joins TRBV24-1 to TRBJ2-2; 7 bases are shared with TRBD1. Germline V lookup: CDR1 KGHDR, CDR2 SFDVKD. Trimming at V came to 4 bases and at J to 6 bases, leaving 28 bases not matched to a gene. This CDR3 has 22 amino acids. CDR3 coding DNA: TGTGCCACCAGTGACCCAGGACAGGAAGTTCCCGTATTCCCCAATTTGGCCGGGGAGCTGTTTTTT. This codes for CATSDPGQEVPVFPNLAGELFF.

This clonotype was observed at least ten times. This chain connects TRBV18 to TRBJ2-3; perhaps TRBD1 as D (5 bases). The CDR3 length is 16 residues. V was trimmed by 1 base and J by 2 bases, leaving 13 bases between them. Germline V gives CDR1 KGHSH, CDR2 LQKENI. CDR3 residues: CASSPRKDTYTDTQYF. The CDR3 region has the DNA TGTGCCAGCTCACCACGTAAGGACACCTACACAGATACGCAGTATTTT.

The genes are TRBV20-1 and TRBJ1-1; D gene ambiguous. Trimming shortened V by 7 bases and J by 0 bases, and 12 bases separated the two germline ends. Germline loops: CDR1 DFQATT, CDR2 SNEGSKA (reference sequence). This CDR3 spans 13 amino acids. As DNA, the CDR3 is TGCAGTGTAACAGCCGCCGTGAACACTGAAGCTTTCTTT. Translating gives CSVTAAVNTEAFF.

This clonotype was counted ten times or more. It may be a read error: a sequence one base away is much more abundant. The V gene is TRBV28, the J gene TRBJ2-7; tentatively, D is TRBD2 (5 bases). Germline loops: CDR1 MDHEN, CDR2 SYDVKM. The CDR3 has 17 residues. Trimming removed 4 bases from V and 0 bases from J, with 19 bases in between. The DNA of the CDR3 is TGTGCCAGCAGTTCCGTGAGGGTAGCCGGCAGCTCCTACGAGCAGTACTTC. This codes for CASSSVRVAGSSYEQYF.

This clonotype appeared many times. The V gene is TRBV29-1, the J gene TRBJ1-1; TRBD1 agrees at 7 bases. With V trimmed by 7 bases and J by 4 bases, 12 bases remained unmatched. Germline V lookup: CDR1 SQVTM, CDR2 ANQGSEA. This CDR3 contains 14 residues. CDR3 protein: CSAPTGLSGTEAFF. CDR3 DNA: TGCAGCGCCCCGACAGGGCTCTCAGGCACTGAAGCTTTCTTT.

Only one count was recorded for this clonotype. In DNA form, the CDR3 reads TGTGCCAGCAGTTTATTAGGCAGGGAGCAGTACTTC. Translating gives CASSLLGREQYF. The V gene is TRBV27, the J gene TRBJ2-7; D is uncertain. Germline CDR1 is MNHEY and CDR2 is SMNVEV (reference sequence). V lost 1 base and J lost 7, with 8 bases in between. This CDR3 is built from 12 residues.

The chain employs TRBV7-2 and TRBJ2-1; D tentatively fits TRBD1 or TRBD2 (5 bases each). This CDR3 is built from 15 residues. Trimming pared 3 bases from V and 9 bases from J, leaving 18 bases between. Germline V gives CDR1 SGHTA, CDR2 FQGNSA. The CDR3 DNA reads as TGTGCCAGCAGCTTCCTGACTGGCTTGGGGGTTGAGCAGTTCTTC. It codes for CASSFLTGLGVEQFF. Full variable domain (missing parts from reference TRBV7-2 and TRBJ2-1): GAGVSQSPSNKVTEKGKDVELRCDPISGHTALYWYRQSLGQGLEFLIYFQGNSAPDKSGLPSDRFSAERTGGSVSTLTIQRTQQEDSAVYLCASSFLTGLGVEQFFGPGTRLTVL.

Concerning this clonotype: This likely came from a read error, as a far larger clone is one base away. This chain uses TRBV12-3 or TRBV12-4 with TRBJ2-1, with D maybe TRBD2 (5 bases). The CDR3 length is 17 residues. In nucleotides, the CDR3 is TGTGCCAGCAGTGAAAACGCGGGTCGGAGCTCCCACAATGAGCAGTTCTTC. Translating it yields CASSENAGRSSHNEQFF.

In this sample, this clonotype turned up many times. The chain links TRBV7-9 to TRBJ1-6, with D unresolved. Trimming took off 1 base at V and 16 bases at J, with 14 bases between the two ends. This CDR3 contains 13 residues. Germline CDR1 is SEHNR and CDR2 is FQNEAQ (reference sequence). The DNA for the CDR3 is TGTGCCAGCAGCTTAGGTGAGGCCGGAGGGCTCCACTTT. Translating it yields CASSLGEAGGLHF.

This chain connects TRBV24-1 to TRBJ2-7; 8 nucleotides align to TRBD1. The V gene end was trimmed by 4 bases and the J gene end by 0 bases; junction bases not matched to a gene: 7. The CDR3 is 16 amino acids. In germline, CDR1 is KGHDR, CDR2 SFDVKD. For the CDR3, the DNA is TGTGCCACCAGTGACCCGGACAGGGACTTCTCCTACGAGCAGTACGTC. This codes for CATSDPDRDFSYEQYV.

This clonotype was counted a few times. CDR3 region: CSAGQLASSTDTQYF. DNA of the CDR3: TGCAGTGCTGGCCAACTAGCGTCTAGCACAGATACGCAGTATTTT. J is TRBJ2-3 and V is TRBV20-1; 7 bases are a match to TRBD2. From germline, CDR1 is DFQATT and CDR2 SNEGSKA (reference sequence). The V gene end was trimmed by 5 bases and the J gene end by 0 bases; junction bases not matched to a gene: 8. This CDR3 contains 15 residues.

Of note for this clonotype: This could be a read error, since a much larger clone is one nucleotide away. The chain employs TRBV15 and TRBJ1-1; 7 bases are shared with TRBD1. From germline, CDR1 is LNHNV and CDR2 YYDKDF (reference sequence). With 0 bases clipped from V and 1 base from J, the junction kept 2 bases outside the gene matches. The CDR3 loop spans 15 amino acids. The CDR3 region has the DNA TGTGCCACCAGCAGAGAGGGACAGACGAACACTGAAGCTTTCTTT. Translation: CATSREGQTNTEAFF.

This clonotype was detected only a few times. CDR3 amino acids: CASYQVGGRGNEQFF. CDR3 nucleotide sequence: TGTGCCAGTTACCAAGTGGGAGGCCGCGGGAATGAGCAGTTCTTC. V and J are TRBV2 and TRBJ2-1; weak D call: TRBD2 (6 bases). The CDR3 is made up of 15 amino acids. Germline values: CDR1 SNHLY, CDR2 FYNNEI. Trimming cost V 9 bases and J 7 bases, with 22 bases left between them.

This clonotype has a count of ten or more. The rearrangement links TRBV12-3 or TRBV12-4 to TRBJ1-2; D is possibly TRBD1 (5 bases). The CDR3 spans 13 residues. The germline V and J ends were trimmed by 2 bases and 4 bases, with 8 bases remaining between them. The CDR3 region is CASSLKGTYGYTF. The CDR3 DNA sequence: TGTGCCAGCAGTTTAAAGGGGACCTATGGCTACACCTTC.

This clonotype came up many times. The chain is built from TRBV7-2 and TRBJ2-3, with D perhaps matching TRBD2 (5 bases). Trimming stripped 5 bases from V and 1 base from J, with 13 bases between. Germline values: CDR1 SGHTA, CDR2 FQGNSA. The CDR3 length is 15 residues. The DNA of the CDR3 is TGTGCCAGCAGCCCCCAGAGGGTAGGCACAGATACGCAGTATTTT. The encoded protein is CASSPQRVGTDTQYF.

The table lists this clonotype with many counts. This sequence joins TRBV20-1 and TRBJ2-5; 7 bases map to TRBD2. This CDR3 spans 16 amino acids. Germline values: CDR1 DFQATT, CDR2 SNEGSKA (reference sequence). J was trimmed by 1 base and V by 1 base; bases with no gene match: 9. The CDR3 reads CSARADAGDPQETQYF. CDR3 coding DNA: TGCAGTGCTAGAGCAGATGCGGGGGACCCCCAAGAGACCCAGTACTTC.

V is TRBV11-2 and J is TRBJ1-5; D not resolved. Trimming took off 5 bases at V and 0 bases at J, with 11 bases between the two ends. Germline lookup yields CDR1 SGHAT and CDR2 FQNNGV. The CDR3 runs 15 residues. The CDR3 reads CASSRDTNSNQPQHF. The CDR3 DNA follows: TGTGCCAGCAGCAGAGACACGAATAGCAATCAGCCCCAGCATTTT.

This clonotype was recorded many times. The V gene is TRBV30, the J gene TRBJ2-2, with a weak D call TRBD2 (6 bases). The CDR3 covers 16 residues. V dropped 4 bases and J dropped 1 base, with 16 bases sitting between them. CDR1 GTSNPN and CDR2 SVGIG come from the germline V gene (reference sequence). For the CDR3, the DNA is TGTGCCTGGACCGGAGCCGGGACTGTGAACACCGGGGAGCTGTTTTTT. This codes for CAWTGAGTVNTGELFF.

This clonotype appeared many times. The chain is built from TRBV5-1 and TRBJ1-2; a weak D match, TRBD1 (6 bases). The CDR3 length is 15 residues. The V and J ends lost 5 bases and 4 bases respectively, with 18 bases between them. Looked up from germline, CDR1 is SGHRS and CDR2 is YFSETQ. This CDR3 is CASSWEPGHTYGYTF. In nucleotides, the CDR3 is TGCGCCAGCAGTTGGGAGCCGGGACATACCTATGGCTACACCTTC.